The entry below describes one T cell receptor beta chain. The antigen remains undetermined. The record originates from a study of shared clonotypes between healthy human individuals. Study outcomes and limitations: The genetic and exposure-history diversity represented was limited by few donors.

Assay used: immunoSEQ multiplex PCR; TCRdb lists only in-frame clones, some missing. This table holds over a million clones, approximately 97% found once. The sequencing input was naive CD4+ T cells sorted from blood. Subset reported: CD45RA+ positively selected. This clonotype was obtained from a man in his thirties or forties in good health.

DNA of the CDR3: TGTGCCAGTAGTACCCGAGAGACCCAGTACTTC. It is translated as CASSTRETQYF. The chain has TRBV19 and TRBJ2-5, with D unresolved. The V gene's germline CDR1 is LNHDA and CDR2 SQIVND (reference sequence). The CDR3 totals 11 residues. V lost 4 bases and J lost 4, with 4 bases in between. Variable domain in full (rest from reference TRBV19 and TRBJ2-5): DGGITQSPKYLFRKEGQNVTLSCEQNLNHDAMYWYRQDPGQGLRLIYYSQIVNDFQKGDIAEGYSVSREKKESFPLTVTSAQKNPTAFYLCASSTRETQYFGPGTRLLVL.